This T cell receptor beta chain was sequenced in a study of shared clonotypes between healthy human individuals. The wider study: For every donor, three CD4 naive, three CD4 memory, two CD8 naive and one CD8 memory plates were used. Study-wide results and limits: The naive CD4 repertoires of four donors were compared, and around 5.1% of clonotypes were shared. Investigators expected sequencing depth to affect clonotype sharing among donors.

Trimming took off 4 bases at V and 5 bases at J, with 13 bases between the two ends. This CDR3 is 14 amino acids long. CDR1 and CDR2 (germline): SGHRS, YFSETQ. Sequencing used immunoSEQ multiplex PCR; TCRdb keeps in-frame clones, though not all of them. There are over a million clones in the sample; about four fifths occur only once, and roughly 0.61% lies in the top ten. Comment on this clone: What it recognizes is unknown.

CD4+ cells underwent separation, giving CD45RA+ naive and CD45RA-negative memory subsets. Source material: memory CD4+ T cells from PBMCs. The subset is: CD45RA-negative fraction. The receptor was derived from a man in his late teens or twenties in good health. Some clones in this sample may be carry-over from other donors' samples. V is TRBV5-1 and J is TRBJ2-1; D possibly corresponds to TRBD1 (6 bases). The CDR3 sequence: CASSGGQRNNEQFF. For the CDR3, the DNA is TGCGCCAGCAGCGGAGGACAGCGGAACAATGAGCAGTTCTTC.